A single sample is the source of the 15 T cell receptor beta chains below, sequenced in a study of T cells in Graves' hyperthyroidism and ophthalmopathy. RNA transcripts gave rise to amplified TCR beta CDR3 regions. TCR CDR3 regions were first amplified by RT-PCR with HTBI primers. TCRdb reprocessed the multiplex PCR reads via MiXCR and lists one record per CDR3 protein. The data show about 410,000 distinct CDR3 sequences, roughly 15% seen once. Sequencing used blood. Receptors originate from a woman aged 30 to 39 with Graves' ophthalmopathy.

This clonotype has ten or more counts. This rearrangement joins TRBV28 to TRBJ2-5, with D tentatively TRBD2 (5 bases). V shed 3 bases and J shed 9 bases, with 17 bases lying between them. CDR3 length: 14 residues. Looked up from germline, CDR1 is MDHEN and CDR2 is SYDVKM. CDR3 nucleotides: TGTGCCAGCAGTTTCGTCGGTTCCATCGGGGCCCAGTACTTC. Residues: CASSFVGSIGAQYF.

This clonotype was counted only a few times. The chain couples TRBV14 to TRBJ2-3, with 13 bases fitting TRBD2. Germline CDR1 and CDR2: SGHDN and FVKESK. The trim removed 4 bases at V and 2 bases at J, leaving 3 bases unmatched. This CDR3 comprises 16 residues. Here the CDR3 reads CASSLGLAGNTDTQYF. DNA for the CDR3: TGTGCCAGCAGCCTGGGACTAGCGGGGAACACAGATACGCAGTATTTT.

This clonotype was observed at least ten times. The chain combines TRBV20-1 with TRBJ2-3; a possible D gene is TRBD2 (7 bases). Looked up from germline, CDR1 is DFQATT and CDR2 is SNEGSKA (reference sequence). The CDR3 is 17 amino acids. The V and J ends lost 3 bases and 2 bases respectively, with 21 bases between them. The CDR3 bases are TGCAGTGCTAGTGACGGAGGGGGGGCGCTTACCACAGATACGCAGTATTTT. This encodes CSASDGGGALTTDTQYF.

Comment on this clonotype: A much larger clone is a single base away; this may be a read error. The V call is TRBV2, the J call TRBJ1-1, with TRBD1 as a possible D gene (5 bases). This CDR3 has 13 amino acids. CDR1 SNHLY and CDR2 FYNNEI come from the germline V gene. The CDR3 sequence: CVSPEGGRGEAFF. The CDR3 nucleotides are TGTGTCAGCCCCGAGGGTGGAAGGGGTGAAGCTTTCTTT.

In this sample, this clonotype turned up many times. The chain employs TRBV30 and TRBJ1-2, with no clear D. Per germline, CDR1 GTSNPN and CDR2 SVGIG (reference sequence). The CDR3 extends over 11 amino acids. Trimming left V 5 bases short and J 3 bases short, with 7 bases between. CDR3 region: CAWVRDYGYTF. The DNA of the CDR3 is TGTGCCTGGGTCAGAGACTATGGCTACACCTTC.

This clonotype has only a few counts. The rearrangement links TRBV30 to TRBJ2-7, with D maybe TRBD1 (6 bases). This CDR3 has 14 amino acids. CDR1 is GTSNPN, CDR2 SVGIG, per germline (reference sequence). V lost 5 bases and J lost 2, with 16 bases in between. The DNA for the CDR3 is TGTGCCTGGGGCAGGGGACAATCAACCTACGAGCAGTACTTC. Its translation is CAWGRGQSTYEQYF.

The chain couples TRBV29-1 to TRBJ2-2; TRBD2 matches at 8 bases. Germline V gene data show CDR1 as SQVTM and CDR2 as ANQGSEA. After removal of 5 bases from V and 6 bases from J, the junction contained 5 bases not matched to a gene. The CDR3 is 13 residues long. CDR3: CSVHGGEAGELFF. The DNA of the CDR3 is TGCAGCGTTCACGGGGGGGAGGCCGGGGAGCTGTTTTTT.

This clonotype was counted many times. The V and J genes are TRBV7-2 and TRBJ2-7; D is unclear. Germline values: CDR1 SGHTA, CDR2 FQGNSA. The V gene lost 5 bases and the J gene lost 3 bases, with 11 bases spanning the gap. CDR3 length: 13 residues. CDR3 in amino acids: CASSQFVFYEQYF. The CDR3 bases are TGTGCCAGCAGCCAATTCGTTTTCTACGAGCAGTACTTC.

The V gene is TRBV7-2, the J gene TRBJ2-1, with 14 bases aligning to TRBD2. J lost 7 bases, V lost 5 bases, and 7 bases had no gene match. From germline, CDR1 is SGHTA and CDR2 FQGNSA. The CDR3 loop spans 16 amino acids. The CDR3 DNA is TGTGCCAGCAGCCCGGGGGGACTAGCGGGGGCTAATGAGCAGTTCTTC. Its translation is CASSPGGLAGANEQFF.

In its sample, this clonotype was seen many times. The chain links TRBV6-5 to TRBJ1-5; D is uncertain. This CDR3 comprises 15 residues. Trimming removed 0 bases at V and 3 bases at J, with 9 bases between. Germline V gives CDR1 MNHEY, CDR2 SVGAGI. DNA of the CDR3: TGTGCCAGCAGTTACTCGAGTGGGGTCAATCAGCCCCAGCATTTT. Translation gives CASSYSSGVNQPQHF.

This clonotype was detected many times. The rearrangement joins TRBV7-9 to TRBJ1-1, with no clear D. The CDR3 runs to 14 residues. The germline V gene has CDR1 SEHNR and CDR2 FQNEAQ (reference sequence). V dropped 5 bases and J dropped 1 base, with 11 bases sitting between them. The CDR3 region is CASSPSGRNTEAFF. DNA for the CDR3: TGTGCCAGCAGCCCTAGCGGCAGGAACACTGAAGCTTTCTTT.

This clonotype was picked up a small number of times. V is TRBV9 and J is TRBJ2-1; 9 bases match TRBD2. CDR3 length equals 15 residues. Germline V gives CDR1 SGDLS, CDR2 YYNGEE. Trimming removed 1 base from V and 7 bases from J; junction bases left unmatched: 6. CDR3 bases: TGTGCCAGCAGCGTACGCGGGGGGGCCAAAAATGAGCAGTTCTTC. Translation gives CASSVRGGAKNEQFF.

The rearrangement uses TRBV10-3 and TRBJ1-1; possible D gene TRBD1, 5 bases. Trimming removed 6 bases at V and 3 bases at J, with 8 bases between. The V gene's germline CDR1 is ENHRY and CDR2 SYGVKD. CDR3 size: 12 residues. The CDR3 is CAIRGGDTEAFF. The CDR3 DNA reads TGTGCCATCAGGGGGGGGGACACTGAAGCTTTCTTT.

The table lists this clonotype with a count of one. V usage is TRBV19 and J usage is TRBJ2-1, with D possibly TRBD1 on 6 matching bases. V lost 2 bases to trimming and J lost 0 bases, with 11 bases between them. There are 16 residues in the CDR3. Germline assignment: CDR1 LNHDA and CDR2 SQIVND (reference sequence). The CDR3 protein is CASSIRGGLSYNEQFF. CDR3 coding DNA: TGTGCCAGTAGTATAAGAGGGGGTCTCTCCTACAATGAGCAGTTCTTC. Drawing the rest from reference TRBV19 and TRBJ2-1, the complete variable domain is DGGITQSPKYLFRKEGQNVTLSCEQNLNHDAMYWYRQDPGQGLRLIYYSQIVNDFQKGDIAEGYSVSREKKESFPLTVTSAQKNPTAFYLCASSIRGGLSYNEQFFGPGTRLTVL.

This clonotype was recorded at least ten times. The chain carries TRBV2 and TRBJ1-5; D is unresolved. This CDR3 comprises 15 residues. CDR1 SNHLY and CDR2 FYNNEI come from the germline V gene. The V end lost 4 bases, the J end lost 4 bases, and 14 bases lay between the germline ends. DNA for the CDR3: TGTGCCAGCAGTGTACGCCGGGGTCAGAATCAGCCCCAGCATTTT. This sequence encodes CASSVRRGQNQPQHF. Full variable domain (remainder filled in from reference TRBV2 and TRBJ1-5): EPEVTQTPSHQVTQMGQEVILRCVPISNHLYFYWYRQILGQKVEFLVSFYNNEISEKSEIFDDQFSVERPDGSNFTLKIRSTKLEDSAMYFCASSVRRGQNQPQHFGDGTRLSIL.